These 7 T cell receptor beta chains were all obtained from the same sample, sequenced in a study of chemoradiotherapy in HPV16-positive cancers. Clones were sequenced by immunoSEQ multiplex PCR, and TCRdb holds only the in-frame ones, with some missing. The table shows several thousand clones, with approximately 79% occurring only once. This specimen was collected from a patient who underwent chemoradiotherapy. These receptors originate from a human donor with HPV-associated anogenital cancer.

This chain joins TRBV5-1 and TRBJ2-6; 7 positions match TRBD1. CDR3 length equals 17 residues. The germline CDR1 and CDR2 sequences are SGHRS and YFSETQ. J was trimmed by 0 bases and V by 0 bases; bases with no gene match: 3. The CDR3 sequence: CASSLVQGTSGANVLTF. The CDR3 bases are TGCGCCAGCAGCTTGGTACAGGGGACCTCTGGGGCCAACGTCCTGACTTTC. Based on the CDR3 plus reference TRBV5-1 and TRBJ2-6, the full variable domain is KAGVTQTPRYLIKTRGQQVTLSCSPISGHRSVSWYQQTPGQGLQFLFEYFSETQRNKGNFPGRFSGRQFSNSRSEMNVSTLELGDSALYLCASSLVQGTSGANVLTFGAGSRLTVL.

The rearrangement joins TRBV14 to TRBJ2-7; TRBD1 might be the D (8 bases). V dropped 4 bases and J dropped 2 bases, with 15 bases sitting between them. The V gene's germline CDR1 is SGHDN and CDR2 FVKESK. This CDR3 is built from 15 residues. Here the CDR3 reads CASSRNRGGTYEQYF. Here the CDR3 DNA reads TGTGCCAGCAGCCGAAACAGGGGGGGTACCTACGAGCAGTACTTC.

The genes are TRBV7-3 and TRBJ1-2; 9 nucleotides align to TRBD1. J lost 4 bases, V lost 5 bases, and 11 bases had no gene match. Germline V CDR1 and CDR2: SGHTA, FQGTGA. The CDR3 consists of 16 residues. In DNA, the CDR3 is TGTGCCAGCAGCCCCCAACCGGGACAGGGTACCTATGGCTACACCTTC. Protein sequence: CASSPQPGQGTYGYTF.

The CDR3 coding sequence is TGTGCCAGCAGCCAAGTACACCCCGGGACGGATTATGGCTACACCTTC. It yields the protein CASSQVHPGTDYGYTF. V is TRBV4-2 and J is TRBJ1-2, with D possibly TRBD1 on 5 matching bases. V was trimmed by 1 base and J by 5 bases, leaving 17 bases between them. The CDR3 is 16 residues long. Germline CDR1 LGHNA, CDR2 YNFKEQ.

The J gene is TRBJ2-7, the V gene TRBV5-1; the D is unclear. The CDR3 sequence is 14 residues long. Germline V gene lookup returns CDR1 SGHRS and CDR2 YFSETQ. V was clipped by 1 base and J by 0 bases, with 8 bases between them. The CDR3 loop reads CASSLTVNSYEQYF. In DNA form, the CDR3 reads TGCGCCAGCAGCTTGACGGTCAACTCCTACGAGCAGTACTTC.

This sequence joins TRBV14 and TRBJ2-7; no reliable D call. Germline assignment: CDR1 SGHDN and CDR2 FVKESK. The V end was cut by 1 base, the J end by 9 bases, with 13 bases between. This CDR3 is 13 amino acids long. In DNA form, the CDR3 reads TGTGCCAGCAGCCAAGCGAAATCGAGTGCGCAGTACTTC. It encodes CASSQAKSSAQYF.

CDR3 nucleotides: TGTGCCAGCAGCGGGGGGGACAGAGTTTACGAGCAGTACTTC. Encoded protein: CASSGGDRVYEQYF. The rearrangement uses TRBV5-6 and TRBJ2-7; D is perhaps TRBD1 or TRBD2 (7 bases each). The CDR3 runs to 14 residues. V lost 4 bases and J 4 bases, leaving 15 bases between the germline ends. The germline V gene encodes CDR1 SGHDT and CDR2 YYEEEE.